The 20 T cell receptor beta chains presented below share a single source sample, sequenced in a study of blood T cell repertoires in COVID-19. Some clones are missing from TCRdb's copy, which holds only in-frame ones; the method was immunoSEQ multiplex PCR. The table shows approximately 100,000 clones, with over 75% occurring only once. The sample consisted of peripheral blood. The receptors were sampled from a man between 65 and 85 years old with active or convalescent COVID-19.

The rearrangement uses TRBV18 and TRBJ2-3; 9 nucleotides match TRBD2. In germline, CDR1 is KGHSH, CDR2 LQKENI. The CDR3 runs to 14 residues. V shed 5 bases, J shed 4 bases, and the junction held 4 bases outside the gene matches. CDR3 coding DNA: TGTGCCAGCTCAGTAGCGGGAGCTCCAGATACGCAGTATTTT. It codes for CASSVAGAPDTQYF.

This clone was seen a few times. The chain uses TRBV7-2 and TRBJ1-6; D unclear. The germline V gene encodes CDR1 SGHTA and CDR2 FQGNSA. The CDR3 is made up of 13 amino acids. V was trimmed by 1 base and J by 10 bases, leaving 8 bases between them. In DNA form, the CDR3 reads TGTGCCAGCAGCTTAGAGAGGGAGTCACCCCTCCACTTT. Its protein is CASSLERESPLHF.

The DNA for the CDR3 is TGTGCCAGCAGTTCTACTTGGTATTGGGCTTACAATGAGCAGTTCTTC. It yields the protein CASSSTWYWAYNEQFF. The chain recombines TRBV6-5 with TRBJ2-1; D unresolved. This CDR3 spans 16 amino acids. Germline CDR1 MNHEY, CDR2 SVGAGI. Trimming stripped 4 bases from V and 4 bases from J, with 17 bases between.

This chain links TRBV21-1 with TRBJ2-7; TRBD1, the table's D call, was not compared with the DNA. TRBV21-1 counts as a pseudogene. This CDR3 comprises 17 residues. CDR3 loop: CASSKALRGPSSYEQYF. DNA for the CDR3: TGTGCCAGCAGCAAAGCGCTGAGGGGGCCTAGCTCCTACGAGCAGTACTTC.

This rearrangement joins TRBV9 to TRBJ2-3, with 10 nucleotides matching TRBD2. The CDR3 length is 19 residues. The J segment lost 0 bases and the V segment lost 3 bases, leaving 13 bases of the junction unmatched. Germline V lookup: CDR1 SGDLS, CDR2 YYNGEE. The CDR3 DNA reads TGTGCCAGCAGCGAGACTCCTTACCCAGCGGGAGGGAGCACAGATACGCAGTATTTT. Amino acid sequence: CASSETPYPAGGSTDTQYF.

The chain links TRBV7-2 to TRBJ1-5; D is ambiguous. The V gene's germline CDR1 is SGHTA and CDR2 FQGNSA. V lost 1 base, J lost 7 bases, and 17 bases lay in between. This CDR3 contains 16 residues. Written as DNA, the CDR3 is TGTGCCAGCAGCTTAGTGTACAGCCCCCGCGGGCAGCCCCAGCATTTT. As protein: CASSLVYSPRGQPQHF.

The chain links TRBV6-1 to TRBJ1-2, with 11 bases identical to TRBD1. The CDR3 runs 16 residues. The V segment lost 4 bases and the J segment 1 base; nucleotides outside the gene matches: 5. Germline values: CDR1 MNHNS, CDR2 SASEGT. DNA of the CDR3: TGTGCCAGCAGTGGCGGACAGGGGGCGGGTAACTATGGCTACACCTTC. Translation gives CASSGGQGAGNYGYTF.

In DNA, the CDR3 is TGTGCCAGCAGTTCCGGGACAGGGATTGAAAAACTGTTTTTT. Amino acids: CASSSGTGIEKLFF. The chain links TRBV6-5 to TRBJ1-4; TRBD1 matches at 9 bases. With 4 bases clipped from V and 7 bases from J, the junction kept 4 bases outside the gene matches. This CDR3 has 14 amino acids. The germline V gene has CDR1 MNHEY and CDR2 SVGAGI.

This CDR3 is CASSQSPGQGEETQYF. In DNA, the CDR3 is TGCGCCAGCAGTCAATCCCCGGGACAGGGGGAAGAGACCCAGTACTTC. V and J are TRBV23-1 and TRBJ2-5; 11 bases are shared with TRBD1. TRBV23-1 is marked as an open reading frame, function uncertain. The J segment lost 3 bases and the V segment lost 0 bases, leaving 3 bases of the junction unmatched. This CDR3 comprises 16 residues.

The chain uses TRBV6-1 and TRBJ2-6, with a weak D call TRBD2 (7 bases). V lost 4 bases to trimming and J lost 1 base, with 20 bases between them. The CDR3 is made up of 19 amino acids. Germline V gene lookup returns CDR1 MNHNS and CDR2 SASEGT. CDR3 loop: CASSGVTGRGLSGANVLTF. For the CDR3, the DNA is TGTGCCAGCAGTGGGGTCACAGGGAGGGGTCTTTCTGGGGCCAACGTCCTGACTTTC.

Comment on this clone: This same CDR3 is encoded by further DNA sequences in the sample. V is TRBV2 and J is TRBJ1-1; maybe TRBD1 (5 bases). Germline-derived CDR1 and CDR2 are SNHLY and FYNNEI. V shed 6 bases and J shed 2 bases, with 10 bases lying between them. The CDR3 contains 13 residues. This CDR3 reads CASSSQGNTEAFF. CDR3 nucleotides: TGTGCCAGCAGCTCCCAGGGAAACACTGAAGCTTTCTTT.

The chain combines TRBV18 with TRBJ1-3; 7 bases are shared with TRBD1. The CDR3 totals 16 residues. Trimming took 3 bases from V and 2 from J; bases not matched to a gene: 7. CDR1 is KGHSH, CDR2 LQKENI, per germline. CDR3 sequence: CASSPNRDSTGNTIYF. CDR3 sequence (DNA): TGTGCCAGCTCACCTAACCGGGACAGCACTGGAAACACCATATATTTT.

A note on this clone: At one end, the junction sequence differs from germline, possibly due to a read error. The chain joins TRBV3-1 (or the pseudogene TRBV3-2) to TRBJ2-5; 8 bases map to TRBD2. This CDR3 is 16 amino acids long. Per the germline V gene, CDR1 is LGHDT and CDR2 is YNNKEL (reference sequence). This CDR3 reads CATSQMFSGGGETQYF. The CDR3 DNA is TGTGCCACCAGCCAAATGTTTTCGGGGGGGGGAGAGACCCAGTACTTC.

This sequence joins TRBV18 and TRBJ2-7; D not certain. Looked up from germline, CDR1 is KGHSH and CDR2 is LQKENI. Trimming took 0 bases from V and 1 from J, leaving 7 bases between them. This CDR3 has 14 amino acids. This CDR3 reads CASSPPQNSYEQYF. CDR3 DNA sequence: TGTGCCAGCTCACCACCGCAGAATTCCTACGAGCAGTACTTC.

This clone came up a few times. V is TRBV4-1 and J is TRBJ1-6; D is possibly TRBD1 (5 bases). The CDR3 consists of 14 residues. The V gene lost 4 bases and the J gene lost 5 bases, with 9 bases spanning the gap. Germline values: CDR1 MGHRA, CDR2 YSYEKL. For the CDR3, the DNA is TGCGCCAGCAGCCCACAAGGGGATAATTCACCCCTCCACTTT. Translating it yields CASSPQGDNSPLHF.

The chain is built from TRBV1 and TRBJ2-7; the D call of TRBD1 is as the table states it, not checked on the DNA. TRBV1 counts as a pseudogene. CDR3 length equals 14 residues. CDR3 residues: CTSSQGQGWYEQYF. The DNA of the CDR3 is TGCACCAGCAGCCAAGGGCAGGGGTGGTACGAGCAGTACTTC.

The chain couples TRBV3-1 (or the pseudogene TRBV3-2) to TRBJ1-1; a weak D match, TRBD1 (6 bases). Per germline, CDR1 LGHDT and CDR2 YNNKEL (reference sequence). Deletions cut 1 base from V and 0 bases from J, with 12 bases between. The CDR3 has 16 amino acids. The CDR3 nucleotides read TGTGCCAGCAGCCAAGGAGGATGGACAGTGAACACTGAAGCTTTCTTT. Protein product: CASSQGGWTVNTEAFF.

The chain has TRBV11-1 and TRBJ2-3, with D perhaps matching TRBD1 (6 bases). V dropped 3 bases and J dropped 9 bases, with 10 bases sitting between them. Germline CDR1 reads SGHAT; CDR2 reads FQDESV (reference sequence). The length of the CDR3 is 12 residues. CDR3 DNA: TGTGCCAGCAGCTTTACAGGGCGGACGCAGTATTTT. Encoded protein: CASSFTGRTQYF.

In this sample, this clone turned up once. The rearrangement links TRBV19 to TRBJ1-2; 11 bases align to TRBD1. Trimming at V came to 2 bases and at J to 3 bases, leaving 8 bases not matched to a gene. Looked up from germline, CDR1 is LNHDA and CDR2 is SQIVND (reference sequence). The CDR3 runs 17 residues. The CDR3 region is CASSISRPGQGDYGYTF. CDR3 in DNA: TGTGCCAGTAGTATAAGTCGGCCGGGACAGGGGGACTATGGCTACACCTTC.

The chain recombines TRBV29-1 with TRBJ2-1, with no clear D. Trimming pared 1 base from V and 3 bases from J, leaving 7 bases between. The CDR3 is 13 amino acids. Germline lookup yields CDR1 SQVTM and CDR2 ANQGSEA. The DNA of the CDR3 is TGCAGCGTTGAAGTAGCTATCTACAATGAGCAGTTCTTC. Its translation is CSVEVAIYNEQFF.